This T cell receptor beta chain was obtained from a study of T cell changes during pregnancy in multiple sclerosis. Clones were read by immunoSEQ multiplex PCR, and TCRdb kept only the in-frame ones, dropping some. The repertoire consists of under 75,000 clones, with about nine tenths occurring once and the leading ten covering about 0.3%. The CDR3 totals 17 residues. Trimming stripped 8 bases from V and 1 base from J, with 23 bases between. The germline gives CDR1 MDHEN, CDR2 SYDVKM. The gene calls are TRBV28 and TRBJ1-1, with a possible D match to TRBD1 (6 bases). This specimen consisted of CD4+ T cells from peripheral blood mononuclear cells, obtained after pregnancy. The clonotype originates from a female donor with multiple sclerosis, enrolled in a pregnancy study. The CDR3 DNA is TGTGCCAGCCCACCGCGTCGTGTGGGACACCGGAACACTGAAGCTTTCTTT. Translating it yields CASPPRRVGHRNTEAFF.